Following are 27 T cell receptor beta chains from one sample sequenced in a study of OX40 agonist ivuxolimab in advanced cancers. Sequenced by immunoSEQ multiplex PCR; TCRdb stores in-frame clones only, minus some. The sample records roughly 120,000 clones, around 90% being singletons. Sequenced material: CD4+ or CD8+ T cells sorted from blood, taken in a trial of the OX40 agonist ivuxolimab. The source is an adult with an advanced solid tumor such as melanoma, head and neck, liver or kidney cancer.

J is TRBJ2-2 and V is TRBV18, with D hard to call. Germline CDR1 and CDR2: KGHSH and LQKENI. The length of the CDR3 is 15 residues. Between the trimmed V and J ends, which lost 4 bases and 4 bases, there was a span of 13 bases. The CDR3 nucleotides read TGTGCCAGCTCACAACCCGAAAGAGGCACCGGGGAGCTGTTTTTT. The encoded protein is CASSQPERGTGELFF.

This chain uses TRBV13 with TRBJ1-3; no clear D. CDR1 is PRHDT, CDR2 FYEKMQ, per germline (reference sequence). V gave up 1 base and J gave up 0 bases, with 7 bases separating them. The CDR3 contains 15 residues. DNA of the CDR3: TGTGCCAGCAGCTTAGACAGCTCCTCTGGAAACACCATATATTTT. Translating gives CASSLDSSSGNTIYF.

This chain joins TRBV30 and TRBJ2-5; D is perhaps TRBD2 (5 bases). V gave up 3 bases and J gave up 7 bases, with 12 bases separating them. Germline V gene sequence: CDR1 GTSNPN, CDR2 SVGIG (reference sequence). CDR3 length: 12 amino acids. The CDR3 loop is CAWSLEGTTQYF. As DNA, the CDR3 is TGTGCCTGGAGCTTAGAGGGTACGACCCAGTACTTC.

The rearrangement links TRBV6-5 to TRBJ2-7; D is possibly TRBD1 (6 bases). CDR3 length: 13 residues. V was shortened by 7 bases and J by 7 bases, with 17 bases between the two germline ends. CDR1 MNHEY and CDR2 SVGAGI come from the germline V gene. The CDR3 protein is CASIFPGAPEQYF. CDR3 nucleotide sequence: TGTGCCAGCATCTTCCCAGGGGCCCCTGAGCAGTACTTC.

Details on this clone: Distinct nucleotide sequences in the sample also encode this CDR3. This chain uses TRBV9 with TRBJ2-5; D remains ambiguous. The CDR3 totals 12 residues. In germline, CDR1 is SGDLS, CDR2 YYNGEE. V gave up 3 bases and J gave up 2 bases, with 5 bases separating them. This chain's CDR3 is CASSGGQETQYF. The CDR3 nucleotides read TGTGCCAGCAGCGGGGGTCAAGAGACCCAGTACTTC.

This chain links TRBV11-2 with TRBJ2-7, with D unclear. The CDR3 contains 12 residues. Trimming removed 1 base at V and 7 bases at J, with 8 bases between. Looked up from germline, CDR1 is SGHAT and CDR2 is FQNNGV. The CDR3 DNA reads as TGTGCCAGCAGCTTAGTACTGGCAGAGCAGTACTTC. Protein: CASSLVLAEQYF.

The chain couples TRBV30 to TRBJ1-4; D is undetermined. CDR1 and CDR2 (germline): GTSNPN, SVGIG (reference sequence). With 1 base removed from V and 5 bases from J, the gap between germline ends came to 8 bases. This CDR3 has 13 residues. The CDR3 bases are TGTGCCTGGAGTGCCGGGCTCAATGAAAAACTGTTTTTT. Its translation is CAWSAGLNEKLFF.

This clone was seen once. This chain uses TRBV6-5 with TRBJ1-1; 7 bases fit TRBD1. With 2 bases clipped from V and 0 bases from J, the junction kept 3 bases outside the gene matches. The CDR3 covers 15 residues. Germline CDR1 is MNHEY and CDR2 is SVGAGI. The CDR3 protein is CASSYKDRMNTEAFF. In DNA form, the CDR3 reads TGTGCCAGCAGTTACAAGGACAGGATGAACACTGAAGCTTTCTTT.

V usage is TRBV29-1 and J usage is TRBJ2-1; D is unresolved. This CDR3 is built from 14 residues. Germline values: CDR1 SQVTM, CDR2 ANQGSEA. V lost 7 bases, J lost 5 bases, and 18 bases lay in between. CDR3 in DNA: TGCAGCGGTCAGACTCCAATGAGGAACAATGAGCAGTTCTTC. This gives the protein CSGQTPMRNNEQFF.

This chain links TRBV7-2 with TRBJ2-5; no clear D gene. Matching the DNA end better, TRBJ2-7 makes the J call doubtful. There are 11 residues in the CDR3. Germline CDR1 reads SGHTA; CDR2 reads FQGNSA. CDR3 amino acids: CASSFSNEQYF. CDR3 DNA sequence: TGTGCCAGCAGCTTTAGCAACGAGCAGTACTTC.

V and J are TRBV11-3 and TRBJ2-4; unclear D gene. The CDR3 totals 16 residues. The V gene's germline CDR1 is SGHNT and CDR2 YENEEA. V gave up 5 bases and J gave up 0 bases, with 14 bases separating them. CDR3 DNA sequence: TGTGCCAGCAGCCCTAAGGTCGGGCTAGCCAAAAACATTCAGTACTTC. Its protein is CASSPKVGLAKNIQYF.

V usage is TRBV4-3 and J usage is TRBJ1-1, with D uncertain. The CDR3 length is 14 residues. The germline V gene has CDR1 LGHNA and CDR2 YSLEER. The germline V and J ends were trimmed by 0 bases and 2 bases, with 7 bases remaining between them. CDR3 region: CASSQDRGNTEAFF. Written as DNA, the CDR3 is TGCGCCAGCAGCCAAGATCGGGGAAACACTGAAGCTTTCTTT.

The rearrangement links TRBV10-1 to TRBJ2-1, with D perhaps matching TRBD1 or TRBD2 (6 bases each). The CDR3 consists of 15 residues. Germline V CDR1 and CDR2: WNHNN, SYGVQD (reference sequence). V dropped 3 bases and J dropped 8 bases, with 17 bases sitting between them. This chain's CDR3 is CASSDVGGAEDEQFF. Written as DNA, the CDR3 is TGCGCCAGCAGTGATGTGGGGGGCGCGGAGGATGAGCAGTTCTTC.

The DNA of the CDR3 is TGTGCCATCAGACCGGACCACGCGGGGGAGACCCAGTACTTC. Amino acid sequence: CAIRPDHAGETQYF. This chain uses TRBV10-3 with TRBJ2-5, with a tentative D call TRBD2 (6 bases). V dropped 6 bases and J dropped 5 bases, with 16 bases sitting between them. Germline lookup yields CDR1 ENHRY and CDR2 SYGVKD. This CDR3 contains 14 residues.

This chain connects TRBV7-1 to TRBJ2-7, with D tentatively TRBD1 (6 bases). TRBV7-1 carries the ORF label, with uncertain function. V lost 4 bases to trimming and J lost 2 bases, with 9 bases between them. The CDR3 sequence is 13 residues long. The CDR3 is CASSFPGAYEQYF. Here the CDR3 DNA reads TGTGCCAGCAGCTTTCCAGGGGCCTACGAGCAGTACTTC.

V usage is TRBV21-1 and J usage is TRBJ2-7; TRBD2 is taken as the D call from the table, unchecked against the DNA. TRBV21-1 is given as a pseudogene. This CDR3 has 16 amino acids. The CDR3, as DNA: TGTGCCAGCAGCAAAGCATCAATAGCCGGGGGGGACGAGCAGTACTTC. Its translation: CASSKASIAGGDEQYF.

The chain uses TRBV30 and TRBJ2-5, with unresolved D. Trimming shortened V by 1 base and J by 3 bases, and 18 bases separated the two germline ends. In germline, CDR1 is GTSNPN, CDR2 SVGIG (reference sequence). There are 16 residues in the CDR3. In DNA form, the CDR3 reads TGTGCCTGGAGTGCCACGAAGGTCCTGGTGAAAGAGACCCAGTACTTC. Amino acids: CAWSATKVLVKETQYF.

DNA for the CDR3: TGTGCCAGCAAGGCGGGAGATCCCTACAATGAGCAGTTCTTC. This gives the protein CASKAGDPYNEQFF. This chain connects TRBV2 to TRBJ2-1; 7 positions match TRBD2. The V segment lost 7 bases and the J segment 2 bases; nucleotides outside the gene matches: 5. The CDR3 length is 14 residues. Germline CDR1 and CDR2: SNHLY and FYNNEI.

The V gene is TRBV7-8, the J gene TRBJ2-1; 16 bases are shared with TRBD2. The CDR3 contains 15 residues. Germline values: CDR1 SGHVS, CDR2 FQNEAQ. The trim removed 3 bases at V and 7 bases at J, leaving 0 bases unmatched. CDR3 region: CASSLGLAGGNEQFF. The CDR3 nucleotides are TGTGCCAGCAGCTTGGGACTAGCGGGAGGGAATGAGCAGTTCTTC.

The chain links TRBV5-4 to TRBJ2-7; a weak D match, TRBD2 (6 bases). This CDR3 region has 12 residues. The V gene's germline CDR1 is SGHNT and CDR2 YYREEE (reference sequence). Trimming took off 4 bases at V and 7 bases at J, with 12 bases between the two ends. The chain's CDR3 is CASSPVGGEQYF. In DNA form, the CDR3 reads TGTGCCAGCAGCCCGGTGGGGGGTGAGCAGTACTTC. The entire variable domain, with the rest obtained from reference TRBV5-4 and TRBJ2-7, is as follows: ETGVTQSPTHLIKTRGQQVTLRCSSQSGHNTVSWYQQALGQGPQFIFQYYREEENGRGNFPPRFSGLQFPNYSSELNVNALELDDSALYLCASSPVGGEQYFGPGTRLTVT.

This chain links TRBV7-8 with TRBJ1-3, with D uncertain. V dropped 5 bases and J dropped 0 bases, with 14 bases sitting between them. Germline V CDR1 and CDR2: SGHVS, FQNEAQ. CDR3 length: 16 amino acids. The CDR3 DNA is TGTGCCAGCAGCGGGCCGGTTCGGATCTCTGGAAACACCATATATTTT. This translates into CASSGPVRISGNTIYF.

The gene calls are TRBV9 and TRBJ2-3, with 9 bases matching TRBD1. Germline lookup yields CDR1 SGDLS and CDR2 YYNGEE. This CDR3 has 14 amino acids. Losses at the gene ends were 2 bases for V and 4 bases for J; bases not matched to a gene: 2. The CDR3 sequence: CASSVRQGADTQYF. The CDR3 DNA sequence: TGTGCCAGCAGCGTTCGACAGGGGGCAGATACGCAGTATTTT.

The chain carries TRBV5-1 and TRBJ2-3; 8 nucleotides line up with TRBD1. V trimming: 0 bases; J trimming: 0 bases; junction bases outside the gene matches: 3. CDR3 length equals 16 residues. Looked up from germline, CDR1 is SGHRS and CDR2 is YFSETQ. CDR3 DNA: TGCGCCAGCAGCTTGGCGGACAGGGCTAGCACAGATACGCAGTATTTT. It encodes CASSLADRASTDTQYF.

The chain links TRBV6-1 to TRBJ1-4; weak D call: TRBD1 (6 bases). The CDR3 runs 15 residues. Deletions cut 6 bases from V and 3 bases from J, with 14 bases between. Germline lookup yields CDR1 MNHNS and CDR2 SASEGT. This CDR3 is CASRGLGGPNEKLFF. In DNA, the CDR3 is TGTGCCAGCAGGGGACTAGGGGGACCTAATGAAAAACTGTTTTTT.

This chain connects TRBV19 to TRBJ2-7, with TRBD2 matching 8 bases. The V gene's germline CDR1 is LNHDA and CDR2 SQIVND (reference sequence). The V gene end was trimmed by 1 base and the J gene end by 6 bases; junction bases not matched to a gene: 11. The CDR3 is 16 residues long. In DNA, the CDR3 is TGTGCCAGTAGTATAGTCGGAAGCGGGAGCTTAATCGAGCAGTACTTC. As protein: CASSIVGSGSLIEQYF.

V and J are TRBV5-6 and TRBJ2-3, with 11 positions matching TRBD2. Germline CDR1 reads SGHDT; CDR2 reads YYEEEE. Trimming removed 0 bases from V and 2 bases from J; junction bases left unmatched: 8. This CDR3 comprises 18 residues. DNA of the CDR3: TGTGCCAGCAGCTTGGGGGGTCTAGCGGGAGGCTCCACAGATACGCAGTATTTT. Protein sequence: CASSLGGLAGGSTDTQYF. The variable domain in full, with the rest retrieved from reference TRBV5-6 and TRBJ2-3, is DAGVTQSPTHLIKTRGQQVTLRCSPKSGHDTVSWYQQALGQGPQFIFQYYEEEERQRGNFPDRFSGHQFPNYSSELNVNALLLGDSALYLCASSLGGLAGGSTDTQYFGPGTRLTVL.

The chain employs TRBV21-1 and TRBJ2-7; the table's D call, TRBD2, has no DNA check behind it. TRBV21-1 is a documented pseudogene. The CDR3 covers 14 residues. CDR3 protein: CASSNQKTSDEQYF. CDR3 nucleotides: TGTGCCAGCAGCAACCAAAAAACGAGTGACGAGCAGTACTTC.